This TCR beta chain was observed in a study of blood T cell repertoires in COVID-19. Study-level background: From T cells, B-cell-depleted T cells, or PBMCs came the material, which was cDNA or gDNA.

The CDR3 consists of 14 residues. The V gene's germline CDR1 is LGHNA and CDR2 YSLEER. Trimming removed 4 bases from V and 7 bases from J; junction bases left unmatched: 7. Participants spanned ages about 18 to 90 years and resided in 24 US areas. Cohort placement rested on clinical history that participants reported themselves. Sequenced by immunoSEQ multiplex PCR; TCRdb stores in-frame clones only, minus some. The sample gives 200,000 to 250,000 clones, about 90% of which show up once; roughly 14% is in the top ten. V is TRBV4-3 and J is TRBJ1-1; 9 nucleotides line up with TRBD1. The specimen was PBMCs or T cells enriched from blood (not recorded which). This receptor was identified in a woman aged 45-59 years with acute COVID-19. The CDR3 DNA reads as TGCGCCAGCAGCCCCGGGACAGGGCTTAGTGAAGCTTTCTTT. Protein: CASSPGTGLSEAFF.